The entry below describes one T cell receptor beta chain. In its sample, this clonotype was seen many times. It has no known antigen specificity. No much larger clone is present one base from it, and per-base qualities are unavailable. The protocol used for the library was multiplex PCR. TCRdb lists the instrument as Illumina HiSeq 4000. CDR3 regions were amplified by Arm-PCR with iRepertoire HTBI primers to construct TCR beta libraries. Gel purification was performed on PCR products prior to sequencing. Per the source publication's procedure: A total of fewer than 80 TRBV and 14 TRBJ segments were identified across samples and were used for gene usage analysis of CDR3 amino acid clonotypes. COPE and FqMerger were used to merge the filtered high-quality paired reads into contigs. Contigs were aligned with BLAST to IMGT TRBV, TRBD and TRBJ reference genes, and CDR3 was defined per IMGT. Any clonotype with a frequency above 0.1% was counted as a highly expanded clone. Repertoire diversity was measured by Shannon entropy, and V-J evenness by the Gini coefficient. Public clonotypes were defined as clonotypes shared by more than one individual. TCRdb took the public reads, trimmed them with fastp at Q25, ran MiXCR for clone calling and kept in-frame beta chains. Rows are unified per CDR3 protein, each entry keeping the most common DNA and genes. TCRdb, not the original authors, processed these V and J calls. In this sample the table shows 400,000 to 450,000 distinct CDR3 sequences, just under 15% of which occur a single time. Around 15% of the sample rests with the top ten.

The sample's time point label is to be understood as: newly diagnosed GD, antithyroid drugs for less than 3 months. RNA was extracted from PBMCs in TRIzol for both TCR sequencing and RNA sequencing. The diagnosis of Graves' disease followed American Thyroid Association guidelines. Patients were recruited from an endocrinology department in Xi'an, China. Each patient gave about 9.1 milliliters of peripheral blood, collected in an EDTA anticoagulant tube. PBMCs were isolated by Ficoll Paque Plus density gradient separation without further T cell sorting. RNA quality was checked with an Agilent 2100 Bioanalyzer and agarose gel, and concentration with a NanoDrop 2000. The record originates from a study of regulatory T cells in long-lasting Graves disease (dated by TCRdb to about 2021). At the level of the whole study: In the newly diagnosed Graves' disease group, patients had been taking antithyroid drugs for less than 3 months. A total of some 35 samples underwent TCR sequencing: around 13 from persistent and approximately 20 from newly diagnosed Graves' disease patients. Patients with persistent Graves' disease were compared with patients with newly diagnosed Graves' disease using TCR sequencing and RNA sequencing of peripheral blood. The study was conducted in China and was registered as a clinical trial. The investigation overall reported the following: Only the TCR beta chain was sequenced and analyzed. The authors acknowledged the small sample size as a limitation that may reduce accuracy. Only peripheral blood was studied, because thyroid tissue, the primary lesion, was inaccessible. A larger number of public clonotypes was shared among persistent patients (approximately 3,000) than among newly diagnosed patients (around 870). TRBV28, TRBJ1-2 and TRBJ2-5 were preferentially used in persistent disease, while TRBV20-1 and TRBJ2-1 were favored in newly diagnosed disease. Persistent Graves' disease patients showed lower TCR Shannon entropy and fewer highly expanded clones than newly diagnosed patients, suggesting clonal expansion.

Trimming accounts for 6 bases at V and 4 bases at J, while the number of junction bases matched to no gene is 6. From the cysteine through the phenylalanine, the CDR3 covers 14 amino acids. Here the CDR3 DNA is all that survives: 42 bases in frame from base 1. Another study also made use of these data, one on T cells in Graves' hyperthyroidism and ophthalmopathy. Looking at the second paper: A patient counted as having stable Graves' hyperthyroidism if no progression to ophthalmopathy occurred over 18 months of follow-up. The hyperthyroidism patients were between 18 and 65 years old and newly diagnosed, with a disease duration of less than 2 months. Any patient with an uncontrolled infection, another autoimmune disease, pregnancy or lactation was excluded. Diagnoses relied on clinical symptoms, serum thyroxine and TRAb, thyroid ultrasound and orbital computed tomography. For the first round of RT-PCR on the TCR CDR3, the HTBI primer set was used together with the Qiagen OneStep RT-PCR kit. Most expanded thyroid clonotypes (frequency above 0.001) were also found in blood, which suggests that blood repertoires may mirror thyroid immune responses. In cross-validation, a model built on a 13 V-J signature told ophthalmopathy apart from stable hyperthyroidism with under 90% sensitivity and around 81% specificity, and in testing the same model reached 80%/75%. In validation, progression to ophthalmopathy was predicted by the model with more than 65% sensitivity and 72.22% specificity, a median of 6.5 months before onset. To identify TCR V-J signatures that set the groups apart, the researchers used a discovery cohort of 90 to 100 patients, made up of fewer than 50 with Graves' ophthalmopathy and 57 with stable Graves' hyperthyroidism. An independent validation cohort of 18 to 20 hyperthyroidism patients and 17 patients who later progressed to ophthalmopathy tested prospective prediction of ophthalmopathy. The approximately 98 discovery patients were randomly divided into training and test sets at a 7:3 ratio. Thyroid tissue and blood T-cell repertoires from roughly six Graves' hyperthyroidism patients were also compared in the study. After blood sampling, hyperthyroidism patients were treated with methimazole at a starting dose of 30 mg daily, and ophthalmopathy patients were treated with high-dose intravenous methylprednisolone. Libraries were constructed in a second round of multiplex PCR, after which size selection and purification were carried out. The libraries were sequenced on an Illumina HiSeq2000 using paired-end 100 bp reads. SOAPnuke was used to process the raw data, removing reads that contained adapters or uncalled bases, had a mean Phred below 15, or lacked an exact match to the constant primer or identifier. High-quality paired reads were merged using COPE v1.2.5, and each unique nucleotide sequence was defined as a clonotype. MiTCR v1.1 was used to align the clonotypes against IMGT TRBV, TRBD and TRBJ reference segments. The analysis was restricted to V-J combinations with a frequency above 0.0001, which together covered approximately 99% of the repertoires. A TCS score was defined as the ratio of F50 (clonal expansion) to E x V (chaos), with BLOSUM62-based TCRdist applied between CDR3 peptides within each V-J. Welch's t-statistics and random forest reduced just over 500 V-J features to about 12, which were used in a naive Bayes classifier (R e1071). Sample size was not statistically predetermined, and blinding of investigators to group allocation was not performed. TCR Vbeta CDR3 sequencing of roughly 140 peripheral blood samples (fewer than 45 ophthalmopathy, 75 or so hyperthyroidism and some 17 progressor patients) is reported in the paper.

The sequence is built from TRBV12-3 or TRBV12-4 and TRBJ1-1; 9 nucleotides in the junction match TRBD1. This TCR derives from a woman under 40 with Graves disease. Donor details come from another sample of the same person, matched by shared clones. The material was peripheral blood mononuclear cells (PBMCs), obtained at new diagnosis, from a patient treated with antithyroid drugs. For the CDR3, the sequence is CASRRTGVTTEAFF. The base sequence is TGTGCCAGCAGACGGACAGGGGTCACCACTGAAGCTTTCTTT.